The clone carrying this T cell receptor beta chain was found a few times. Looked up from germline, CDR1 is SNHLY and CDR2 is FYNNEI. Trimming took 4 bases from V and 0 from J; bases not matched to a gene: 6. The CDR3 is 16 amino acids. The data were taken from a study of identical twins. TCRdb analysed the 5' RACE reads with MiXCR anew, one entry per CDR3 protein. This table has about 530,000 distinct CDR3 sequences, 20% to 25% appearing once. These data were also filed under a second study, of yellow fever vaccine responses in identical twins.

The TCR comes from a woman under 30 in good health. Source material: CD4+ T cells sorted from blood. This chain connects TRBV2 to TRBJ2-3; 8 bases agree with TRBD2. As DNA, the CDR3 is TGTGCCAGCAGTGTAGCGGGAATAACTAGCACAGATACGCAGTATTTT. It is translated as CASSVAGITSTDTQYF.